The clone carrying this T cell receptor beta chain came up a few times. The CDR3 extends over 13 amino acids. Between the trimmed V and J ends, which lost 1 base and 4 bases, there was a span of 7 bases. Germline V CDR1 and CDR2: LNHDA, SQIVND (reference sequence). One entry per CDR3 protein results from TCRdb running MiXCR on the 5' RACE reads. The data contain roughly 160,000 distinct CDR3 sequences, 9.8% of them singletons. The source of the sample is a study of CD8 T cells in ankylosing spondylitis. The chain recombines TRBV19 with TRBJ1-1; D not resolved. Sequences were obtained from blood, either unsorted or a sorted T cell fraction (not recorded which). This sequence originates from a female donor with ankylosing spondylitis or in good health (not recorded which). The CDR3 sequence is CASSIGAGTEAFF. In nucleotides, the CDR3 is TGTGCCAGTAGTATAGGGGCAGGCACTGAAGCTTTCTTT.